The 23 T cell receptor beta chains reported below all come from one sample, sequenced in a study of T cells after yellow fever vaccination. TCRdb passed the 5' RACE reads through MiXCR, listing each CDR3 protein once. Among about 300,000 distinct CDR3 sequences listed, approximately 4% were seen once. The source material was PBMCs, sampled 5 days after the yellow fever booster vaccination. These receptors all come from a man aged 18 to 29 who received the YFV17D yellow fever vaccine.

The chain uses TRBV4-1 and TRBJ1-2; 7 bases match TRBD1. Germline V gene sequence: CDR1 MGHRA, CDR2 YSYEKL. V trimming: 5 bases; J trimming: 1 base; junction bases outside the gene matches: 10. The CDR3 has 16 residues. Here the CDR3 DNA reads TGCGCCAGCAGCGTCGGTTTCCAGGGGGGTAACTATGGCTACACCTTC. Translating gives CASSVGFQGGNYGYTF.

This clonotype was detected ten times or more. In DNA form, the CDR3 reads TGTGCCAGCAGCCAATTAGTCTCGTACGAGCAGTACTTC. Its translation is CASSQLVSYEQYF. The chain carries TRBV14 and TRBJ2-7; D is unclear. The CDR3 has 13 amino acids. From germline, CDR1 is SGHDN and CDR2 FVKESK. Between the trimmed V and J ends, which lost 2 bases and 4 bases, there was a span of 9 bases. Full variable domain (remainder filled in from reference TRBV14 and TRBJ2-7): EAGVTQFPSHSVIEKGQTVTLRCDPISGHDNLYWYRRVMGKEIKFLLHFVKESKQDESGMPNNRFLAERTGGTYSTLKVQPAELEDSGVYFCASSQLVSYEQYFGPGTRLTVT.

This chain links TRBV4-2 with TRBJ2-7; the match to TRBD2 covers 8 bases. This CDR3 contains 17 residues. CDR1 and CDR2 from the germline V gene are LGHNA and YNFKEQ. The trim removed 1 base at V and 7 bases at J, leaving 15 bases unmatched. The CDR3 loop reads CASSQAGRTFREGEQYF. The CDR3 DNA sequence: TGTGCCAGCAGCCAAGCGGGCAGGACTTTTCGGGAGGGGGAGCAGTACTTC.

The sample holds a few counts of this clonotype. This sequence joins TRBV10-3 and TRBJ2-7; D is ambiguous. CDR1 is ENHRY and CDR2 is SYGVKD in the germline V gene. The CDR3 contains 14 residues. V gave up 3 bases and J gave up 7 bases, with 16 bases separating them. CDR3 sequence (DNA): TGTGCCATCAGTGATGGTAGGAGTGTCTGGGAGCAGTACTTC. The encoded protein is CAISDGRSVWEQYF.

Many counts were recorded for this clonotype. The chain links TRBV5-5 to TRBJ1-5, with D maybe TRBD1 (6 bases). Germline lookup yields CDR1 SGHKS and CDR2 YYEKEE (reference sequence). V dropped 3 bases and J dropped 8 bases, with 15 bases sitting between them. The CDR3 contains 14 residues. The CDR3 sequence: CASSSTGLSEPQHF. For the CDR3, the DNA is TGTGCCAGCAGCTCGACAGGCCTTTCAGAGCCCCAGCATTTT.

This clonotype was observed many times. The chain is built from TRBV29-1 and TRBJ2-1, with D possibly being TRBD1 (6 bases). Trimming shortened V by 8 bases and J by 15 bases, and 20 bases separated the two germline ends. There are 11 residues in the CDR3. CDR1 is SQVTM, CDR2 ANQGSEA, per germline. CDR3 in amino acids: CSILQGFSPFF. The CDR3 DNA is TGCAGCATACTACAGGGTTTCAGTCCGTTCTTC.

This chain uses TRBV5-6 with TRBJ2-2, with 9 bases matching TRBD2. CDR3 length: 15 amino acids. CDR1 SGHDT and CDR2 YYEEEE come from the germline V gene. The J segment lost 4 bases and the V segment lost 3 bases, leaving 4 bases of the junction unmatched. The CDR3 DNA is TGTGCCAGCAGCTGGACTAGCGCGGGCACCGGGGAGCTGTTTTTT. Protein sequence: CASSWTSAGTGELFF.

This clonotype was seen a handful of times. The rearrangement joins TRBV7-2 to TRBJ1-2; 8 bases are shared with TRBD1. Germline values: CDR1 SGHTA, CDR2 FQGNSA. This CDR3 region has 15 residues. V trimming: 3 bases; J trimming: 4 bases; junction bases outside the gene matches: 7. The CDR3 sequence is CASSFSSGGSYGYTF. CDR3 DNA sequence: TGTGCCAGCAGCTTTTCTTCAGGGGGCAGCTATGGCTACACCTTC.

This chain uses TRBV4-3 with TRBJ2-2, with 7 bases lining up with TRBD2. Germline loops: CDR1 LGHNA, CDR2 YSLEER. Trimming at V came to 4 bases and at J to 6 bases, leaving 17 bases not matched to a gene. This CDR3 contains 18 residues. CDR3 sequence: CASSRAPFTSEFSGELFF. CDR3 nucleotides: TGCGCCAGCAGCCGAGCCCCGTTTACTAGCGAATTCTCCGGGGAGCTGTTTTTT.

The sample holds many counts of this clonotype. The rearrangement joins TRBV20-1 to TRBJ2-4; 11 bases line up with TRBD2. Germline loops: CDR1 DFQATT, CDR2 SNEGSKA (reference sequence). With 6 bases clipped from V and 0 bases from J, the junction kept 13 bases outside the gene matches. This CDR3 comprises 18 residues. The CDR3 nucleotides read TGCAGTGCAACCTCGGGACTAGCGGCTCCCAGAGCCAAAAACATTCAGTACTTC. The encoded protein is CSATSGLAAPRAKNIQYF.

This clonotype showed up just a few times. The V call is TRBV11-2, the J call TRBJ2-1, with 9 bases lining up with TRBD1. This CDR3 contains 15 residues. V dropped 5 bases and J dropped 1; count of bases not matched to a gene: 3. The V gene's germline CDR1 is SGHAT and CDR2 FQNNGV. The DNA of the CDR3 is TGTGCCAGCAGCCCCGGGACAGGGTCCTACAATGAGCAGTTCTTC. Its translation is CASSPGTGSYNEQFF. The whole variable domain, remainder taken from reference TRBV11-2 and TRBJ2-1, is EAGVAQSPRYKIIEKRQSVAFWCNPISGHATLYWYQQILGQGPKLLIQFQNNGVVDDSQLPKDRFSAERLKGVDSTLKIQPAKLEDSAVYLCASSPGTGSYNEQFFGPGTRLTVL.

This clonotype was picked up a small number of times. The chain joins TRBV19 to TRBJ1-2, with 8 positions matching TRBD1. Germline assignment: CDR1 LNHDA and CDR2 SQIVND (reference sequence). CDR3 length: 13 residues. Trimming removed 3 bases from V and 3 bases from J; junction bases left unmatched: 0. CDR3 DNA sequence: TGTGCCAGTAGTATGGGACAGGACTATGGCTACACCTTC. Translation gives CASSMGQDYGYTF.

The CDR3 DNA is TGTGCCAGCAGTCCGACGACGGTGGGGGGCTACACCTTC. Protein sequence: CASSPTTVGGYTF. The chain employs TRBV12-3 or TRBV12-4 and TRBJ1-2; no firm D call. The CDR3 has 13 amino acids. V was clipped by 5 bases and J by 8 bases, with 15 bases between them.

The chain couples TRBV12-3 or TRBV12-4 to TRBJ2-1; 7 bases map to TRBD1. The CDR3 is made up of 15 amino acids. Germline trimming cut 6 bases from V and 0 bases from J; bases unmatched to any gene: 5. Written as DNA, the CDR3 is TGTGCCAGCAGAAAGACAGGGAGCTCCTACAATGAGCAGTTCTTC. Its translation: CASRKTGSSYNEQFF.

This clonotype has only a few counts. The V gene is TRBV29-1, the J gene TRBJ1-2; unclear D gene. Between the trimmed V and J ends, which lost 0 bases and 4 bases, there was a span of 6 bases. The CDR3 length is 12 residues. Germline CDR1 and CDR2: SQVTM and ANQGSEA. CDR3 DNA sequence: TGCAGCGTTGAAGATCACAGCTATGGCTACACCTTC. Residues: CSVEDHSYGYTF.

The J gene is TRBJ2-7, the V gene TRBV6-2 or TRBV6-3, with 11 bases lining up with TRBD1. The CDR3 totals 14 residues. Per germline, CDR1 MNHEY and CDR2 SVGEGT. The V and J ends lost 6 bases and 7 bases, in that order; junction bases with no gene match: 8. The CDR3: CASRTGQGAREQYV. The CDR3 DNA follows: TGTGCCAGCAGAACCGGACAGGGGGCGCGAGAGCAGTACGTC.

The rearrangement uses TRBV4-3 and TRBJ2-7; the D gene is possibly TRBD2 (5 bases). This CDR3 contains 15 residues. Germline values: CDR1 LGHNA, CDR2 YSLEER. V gave up 0 bases and J gave up 3 bases, with 12 bases separating them. As DNA, the CDR3 is TGCGCCAGCAGCCAAGATGTATCCGGGAACTACGAGCAGTACGTC. Protein product: CASSQDVSGNYEQYV.

This clonotype was counted ten times or more. J is TRBJ2-7 and V is TRBV6-6; 10 bases fit TRBD1. In germline, CDR1 is MNHNY, CDR2 SVGAGI (reference sequence). J was trimmed by 4 bases and V by 4 bases; bases with no gene match: 4. This CDR3 contains 14 residues. The CDR3 coding sequence is TGTGCCAGCAGTTCACCGGGACAGGGGTACGAGCAGTACGTC. Translated: CASSSPGQGYEQYV.

The chain combines TRBV11-2 with TRBJ1-2; D is ambiguous. Per germline, CDR1 SGHAT and CDR2 FQNNGV. The CDR3 runs 15 residues. Trimming cost V 2 bases and J 1 base, with 11 bases left between them. Here the CDR3 DNA reads TGTGCCAGCAGCTTACTTACTATTTTTAACTATGGCTACACCTTC. The encoded protein is CASSLLTIFNYGYTF.

There are a few counts of this clonotype. The chain carries TRBV5-1 and TRBJ1-2; 7 bases match TRBD1. Germline CDR1 reads SGHRS; CDR2 reads YFSETQ. CDR3 length: 16 residues. Germline trimming cut 7 bases from V and 4 bases from J; bases unmatched to any gene: 16. CDR3 loop: CASRPGTDRVIYGYTF. DNA of the CDR3: TGCGCCAGCCGACCGGGGACAGACAGGGTAATCTATGGCTACACCTTC.

A few counts support this clonotype. This chain connects TRBV19 to TRBJ2-7; TRBD2 might be the D (7 bases). V gave up 11 bases and J gave up 3 bases, with 26 bases separating them. Germline CDR1 is LNHDA and CDR2 is SQIVND (reference sequence). The CDR3 extends over 16 amino acids. CDR3 DNA sequence: TGTGCCCCCTCCTCTCGGGGGGCGTCCCCCCACTACGAGCAGTACGTC. Its protein product is CAPSSRGASPHYEQYV.

This clonotype was found a few times. V is TRBV7-9 and J is TRBJ2-7, with a tentative D call TRBD1 (7 bases). V was clipped by 5 bases and J by 3 bases, with 17 bases between them. The CDR3 sequence is 15 residues long. Germline V gene sequence: CDR1 SEHNR, CDR2 FQNEAQ (reference sequence). CDR3 sequence (DNA): TGTGCCAGCAGCGGACAGGATGGGACTCGCTACGAGCAGTACTTC. Translated: CASSGQDGTRYEQYF.

This clonotype was seen many times. CDR3 nucleotides: TGTGCCAGCAGCTTAGTTCCACCAAACATTCAGTACTTC. Protein: CASSLVPPNIQYF. The chain employs TRBV7-2 and TRBJ2-4; D is undetermined. Per germline, CDR1 SGHTA and CDR2 FQGNSA. This CDR3 has 13 amino acids. Trimming shortened V by 1 base and J by 6 bases, and 7 bases separated the two germline ends.